This passage covers 15 T cell receptor beta chains from one sample sequenced in a study of early T cells in non-severe SARS-CoV-2 infection (dated by TCRdb to the early 2020s). Library preparation was by 5' RACE. Sequencing instrument: NextSeq 500. TCRdb applied fastp at Q25 and MiXCR to the public reads, then kept only in-frame beta chains. All rows with the same CDR3 protein become a single entry with the most common DNA and genes. Within this sample are about 28,000 distinct CDR3 sequences, with around 5% of them counted one time only. Around 1% of the sample belongs to the ten largest clones. The sequenced sample was whole blood. These receptors were taken from an adult who was a healthcare worker with PCR-confirmed SARS-CoV-2 infection or an uninfected control (not recorded which).

The chain couples TRBV15 to TRBJ2-7; possible D gene TRBD1, 5 bases. Trimming stripped 5 bases from V and 5 bases from J, with 7 bases between. The CDR3 has 11 amino acids. Germline V gives CDR1 LNHNV, CDR2 YYDKDF (reference sequence). This CDR3 reads CATSAGHEQYF. The CDR3 DNA follows: TGTGCCACCAGCGCAGGGCACGAGCAGTACTTC. The variable domain in full, with the rest retrieved from reference TRBV15 and TRBJ2-7, is DAMVIQNPRYQVTQFGKPVTLSCSQTLNHNVMYWYQQKSSQAPKLLFHYYDKDFNNEADTPDNFQSRRPNTSFCFLDIRSPGLGDTAMYLCATSAGHEQYFGPGTRLTVT.

This clonotype was seen only a few times. The chain combines TRBV6-2 or TRBV6-3 with TRBJ2-2; D not certain. Germline CDR1 and CDR2: MNHEY and SVGEGT. This CDR3 comprises 16 residues. V lost 7 bases and J 0 bases, leaving 15 bases between the germline ends. The CDR3 DNA is TGTGCCAGCACGGAGACCTGGAATCCGAACACCGGGGAGCTGTTTTTT. It is translated as CASTETWNPNTGELFF.

This clonotype was detected a few times. The chain uses TRBV12-3 or TRBV12-4 and TRBJ1-1; D ambiguous. The CDR3 has 15 residues. The germline V and J ends were trimmed by 1 base and 5 bases, with 14 bases remaining between them. The CDR3 spells CASSLGSGVRTEAFF. CDR3 coding DNA: TGTGCCAGCAGTTTAGGAAGCGGGGTCCGAACTGAAGCTTTCTTT.

The table lists this clonotype with many counts. The chain is built from TRBV19 and TRBJ2-3; TRBD2 might be the D (6 bases). The V gene lost 3 bases and the J gene lost 6 bases, with 13 bases spanning the gap. CDR1 LNHDA and CDR2 SQIVND come from the germline V gene (reference sequence). The CDR3 runs 14 residues. CDR3 in DNA: TGTGCCAGTAGTATTAACCAGGCGGGGGATACGCAGTATTTT. Protein: CASSINQAGDTQYF.

The rearrangement links TRBV20-1 to TRBJ2-3; TRBD1 might be the D (5 bases). The CDR3 runs to 14 residues. Per germline, CDR1 DFQATT and CDR2 SNEGSKA (reference sequence). Trimming left V 0 bases short and J 4 bases short, with 11 bases between. CDR3 residues: CSARDRVISDTQYF. CDR3 nucleotides: TGCAGTGCTAGAGACAGGGTAATTTCAGATACGCAGTATTTT.

This clonotype has ten or more counts. The chain uses TRBV10-3 and TRBJ1-2; 11 positions agree with TRBD1. CDR1 and CDR2 (germline): ENHRY, SYGVKD. Germline trimming cut 5 bases from V and 0 bases from J; bases unmatched to any gene: 8. CDR3 size: 17 residues. The CDR3 loop reads CAISMDRGLSANYGYTF. CDR3 sequence (DNA): TGTGCCATCAGTATGGACAGGGGGCTCTCCGCTAACTATGGCTACACCTTC.

This clonotype was counted at least ten times. The J gene is TRBJ2-1, the V gene TRBV3-1, with D possibly TRBD1 on 5 matching bases. V lost 0 bases and J 9 bases, leaving 12 bases between the germline ends. Germline CDR1 and CDR2: LGHDT and YNNKEL (reference sequence). The CDR3 loop spans 14 amino acids. This CDR3 reads CASSQDKGAIEQFF. In DNA form, the CDR3 reads TGTGCCAGCAGCCAAGACAAAGGGGCTATTGAGCAGTTCTTC.

This clonotype was observed many times. The rearrangement joins TRBV29-1 to TRBJ2-3; 7 positions agree with TRBD1. Trimming cost V 4 bases and J 4 bases; bases outside gene matches: 5. The length of the CDR3 is 13 residues. Germline-derived CDR1 and CDR2 are SQVTM and ANQGSEA. The CDR3 sequence: CSVGSTGADTQYF. For the CDR3, the DNA is TGCAGCGTTGGTTCCACAGGGGCAGATACGCAGTATTTT.

This clonotype was seen at least ten times. The chain uses TRBV2 and TRBJ2-1; the D gene is possibly TRBD2 (6 bases). The germline CDR1 and CDR2 sequences are SNHLY and FYNNEI. Trimming removed 8 bases from V and 4 bases from J, with 12 bases in between. The CDR3 sequence is 13 residues long. In nucleotides, the CDR3 is TGTGCCAGCGGGGAGGAGCATTACAATGAGCAGTTCTTC. Its translation is CASGEEHYNEQFF.

The chain has TRBV5-4 and TRBJ1-1; D is undetermined. This CDR3 contains 14 residues. Per the germline V gene, CDR1 is SGHNT and CDR2 is YYREEE (reference sequence). With 1 base removed from V and 1 base from J, the gap between germline ends came to 8 bases. The CDR3 region has the DNA TGTGCCAGCAGCTTGACGAAAACGAACACTGAAGCTTTCTTT. Protein sequence: CASSLTKTNTEAFF.

This clonotype was counted at least ten times. The chain has TRBV28 and TRBJ1-1; TRBD1 aligns across 8 bases. Germline CDR1 MDHEN, CDR2 SYDVKM. V was pared by 4 bases and J by 3 bases, with 4 bases of the junction left unmatched. CDR3 length: 14 residues. CDR3 in DNA: TGTGCCAGCAGTTCCGGACAGGGAGACACTGAAGCTTTCTTT. The encoded protein is CASSSGQGDTEAFF.

This clonotype has just a few counts. V is TRBV6-5 and J is TRBJ2-4; D assignment may be TRBD1 or TRBD2 (5 bases each). Germline assignment: CDR1 MNHEY and CDR2 SVGAGI. The CDR3 covers 16 residues. V was clipped by 5 bases and J by 1 base, with 15 bases between them. Written as DNA, the CDR3 is TGTGCCAGCAGTCCTATACTAGGGGCGGCCAAAAACATTCAGTACTTC. It specifies CASSPILGAAKNIQYF.

This clonotype was observed many times. V and J are TRBV20-1 and TRBJ2-7; 7 bases agree with TRBD1. Germline loops: CDR1 DFQATT, CDR2 SNEGSKA (reference sequence). The CDR3 contains 13 residues. Losses at the gene ends were 5 bases for V and 3 bases for J; bases not matched to a gene: 7. In nucleotides, the CDR3 is TGCAGTGCTGTCCAACAGGGGATCTACGAGCAGTACTTC. Protein product: CSAVQQGIYEQYF.

This clonotype was observed at least ten times. This chain uses TRBV12-3 or TRBV12-4 with TRBJ1-1; D unclear. This CDR3 contains 17 residues. V was trimmed by 3 bases and J by 3 bases, leaving 20 bases between them. The CDR3 reads CASSLYPPSYEDTEAFF. CDR3 bases: TGTGCCAGCAGTTTGTACCCCCCCTCTTATGAGGACACTGAAGCTTTCTTT.

At least ten counts were recorded for this clonotype. The rearrangement joins TRBV12-3 or TRBV12-4 to TRBJ2-1; 12 bases line up with TRBD2. J gave up 2 bases and V 5 bases, and 4 bases lay outside the gene matches. This CDR3 has 16 residues. CDR3 in amino acids: CASSPRLAGAYNEQFF. CDR3 nucleotides: TGTGCCAGCAGTCCTCGACTAGCGGGAGCCTACAATGAGCAGTTCTTC.